The source of this T cell receptor beta chain is a study of beta chain features in type 1 diabetes. Findings and limits, study-wide: In all four CD4+ subsets, TCRB CDR3 length was significantly, moderately reduced in type 1 diabetes.

Reverse transcribing all isolated RNA meant expressed TCRB transcripts were sequenced. Clones were read by immunoSEQ multiplex PCR, and TCRdb kept only the in-frame ones, dropping some. The table records 400,000 or so clones, roughly 12% of them present only once. This clone appeared a few times. Its antigen is still unknown. One heparinised draw, averaging roughly 0.12 L, was taken per donor. The CDR3 is made up of 12 amino acids. The V gene's germline CDR1 is MNHNY and CDR2 SVGAGI (reference sequence). V lost 6 bases, J lost 6 bases, and 12 bases lay in between. The sequenced sample consisted of naive CD4+ T cells from blood. This TCR was recovered from a young woman with type 1 diabetes. This chain uses TRBV6-6 with TRBJ2-7; TRBD2 might be the D (6 bases). The DNA for the CDR3 is TGTGCCAGCAGCGGGACTGGACGCGAGCAGTACTTC. Its translation: CASSGTGREQYF.